The rows below give T cell receptor beta chains drawn from one sample of a study of beta chain features in type 1 diabetes. Repertoires were generated with immunoSEQ multiplex PCR, while TCRdb's copy carries only in-frame clones and drops some. The sample lists 300,000 to 450,000 clones; around an eighth were seen once. The sample consisted of naive CD4+ T cells from blood. These TCRs come from a man younger than 35 in good health. The conserved cysteine and the conserved F or W are not part of the CDR3 here.

j_call: TRBJ2-3
v_call: TRBV5-1
cdr3_aa: ASSFGDRGSDTQY

j_call: TRBJ1-5
v_call: TRBV19
cdr3_aa: ASKRRTDSNQPQH

j_call: TRBJ2-7
v_call: TRBV7-9
cdr3_aa: ASSSLRWEQY

j_call: TRBJ2-1
v_call: TRBV9
cdr3_aa: ASRAPGTSFHEQF

j_call: TRBJ2-7
v_call: TRBV29-1
cdr3_aa: SVERDAYEQY

j_call: TRBJ1-1
v_call: TRBV7-2
cdr3_aa: ASRKDMNTEAF

j_call: TRBJ2-7
v_call: TRBV5-6
cdr3_aa: ASSLRQGIAYEQY

j_call: TRBJ2-7
v_call: TRBV7-2
cdr3_aa: ASSLAPGYEQY

j_call: TRBJ1-1
v_call: TRBV7-9
cdr3_aa: ASSFFPRVDTEAF

j_call: TRBJ2-7
v_call: TRBV28
cdr3_aa: ASSFLRYEQY

j_call: TRBJ2-7
v_call: TRBV15
cdr3_aa: ATSRDGSGRREQY

j_call: TRBJ2-2
v_call: TRBV15
cdr3_aa: ATSRATGSAGELF

j_call: TRBJ1-5
v_call: TRBV7-2
cdr3_aa: ASSFRTGGDQPQH

j_call: TRBJ2-1
v_call: TRBV7-7
cdr3_aa: ASSRLAGGPDEQF

j_call: TRBJ2-5
v_call: TRBV19
cdr3_aa: ASSIDHSETQY

j_call: TRBJ1-4
v_call: TRBV5-1
cdr3_aa: ASSLEQGNEKLF

j_call: TRBJ2-3
v_call: TRBV7-2
cdr3_aa: ASSLVLAGRTDTQY

j_call: TRBJ2-1
v_call: TRBV4-2
cdr3_aa: ASSQDSGSRGEQF

j_call: TRBJ2-2
v_call: TRBV4-3
cdr3_aa: ASSRVSVAAGTGELF

j_call: TRBJ2-3
v_call: TRBV5-1
cdr3_aa: ASSLGGSATDTQY

j_call: TRBJ1-3
v_call: TRBV5-1
cdr3_aa: ASSSTRAGTGNTIY

j_call: TRBJ1-2
v_call: TRBV7-9
cdr3_aa: ASSLEARPHYGYT

j_call: TRBJ2-5
v_call: TRBV23-1
cdr3_aa: ASTLDPETQY

j_call: TRBJ2-7
v_call: TRBV9
cdr3_aa: ASSPPGLAGGPSYEQY

j_call: TRBJ1-2
v_call: TRBV30
cdr3_aa: AWSVDNHGYT

j_call: TRBJ2-3
v_call: TRBV6-5
cdr3_aa: ASSPGLFTDTQY

j_call: TRBJ2-1
v_call: TRBV19
cdr3_aa: ASSSKRSGGVGNEQF

j_call: TRBJ2-1
v_call: TRBV14
cdr3_aa: ASSMGQFVDNEQF

j_call: TRBJ2-3
v_call: TRBV7-2
cdr3_aa: ASRSGGTPPLGNTQY

j_call: TRBJ2-1
v_call: TRBV11-2
cdr3_aa: ASSRIAGERNEQF

j_call: TRBJ1-4
v_call: TRBV28
cdr3_aa: ASSLGQEKLF

j_call: TRBJ2-5
v_call: TRBV6-1
cdr3_aa: ATSPAREWGETQY

j_call: TRBJ1-4
v_call: TRBV28
cdr3_aa: ASSSPGEIKEKLF

j_call: TRBJ2-1
v_call: TRBV5-6
cdr3_aa: ASSLGRARDEQF

j_call: TRBJ2-1
v_call: TRBV15
cdr3_aa: ATNRAGGNNEQF

j_call: TRBJ1-3
v_call: TRBV30
cdr3_aa: AWDSEYNTIY

j_call: TRBJ1-2
v_call: TRBV28
cdr3_aa: ASRGQGKGYT

j_call: TRBJ2-3
v_call: TRBV5-1
cdr3_aa: ASREGSSTDTQY

j_call: TRBJ1-2
v_call: TRBV5-5
cdr3_aa: ASSWTGQGVSNYGYT

j_call: TRBJ2-7
v_call: TRBV28
cdr3_aa: ASAPGQGASEQY

j_call: TRBJ1-2
v_call: TRBV5-1
cdr3_aa: ASSSNSGTGGYGYT

j_call: TRBJ2-2
v_call: TRBV4-2
cdr3_aa: ASSRLGGTGGRTGELF